The subject of this entry is one TCR beta chain. Its specific antigen is unknown. No much larger clone exists at a distance of one base, and base qualities are not known. These data come from a study of blood T cell repertoires in COVID-19 (dated by TCRdb to 2020 to 2022). Study-wide context: Samples covering the acute and convalescent phases of COVID-19 were provided by collaborators in the United States, Italy and Spain. Where HLA class I and class II types were available, the types were taken from metadata supplied by the sample provider, not from assay-based typing. Deeply sampled blood TCRbeta repertoires from subjects exposed to, actively infected with, or recovered from COVID-19 were included in the dataset. The samples were drawn from the first 160 participants of the ongoing ImmuneRACE study and from 1,254 subjects provided by 6 global collaborators. The repertoires were released in a freely available public database intended as a resource for research on the immune response to SARS-CoV-2. The material from the prospective study consisted of cDNA or gDNA derived from T cells, B-cell-depleted T cells, or PBMCs. Sample metadata almost always included a de-identified subject ID, COVID-19 status, age in years and sex.

The investigation overall reported the following: The amount of clinical and demographic metadata varied by source and participant and was provided uncurated.

Collaborating institutions collected whole blood in K2EDTA tubes following their own protocols. For TCRbeta analysis, collaborator samples were shipped as frozen whole blood, as isolated PBMCs, or as DNA extracted from either sample type. TCRbeta CDR3 regions were amplified from genomic DNA by means of the immunoSEQ Assay, a bias-controlled multiplex PCR. Regarding the original processing steps: Nucleated cell counts per sample were estimated from amplification of reference gene primers within the assay. To quantify the absolute abundance of each unique TCRbeta CDR3 rearrangement, sequence reads were collapsed and filtered. For each sample, productive Simpson clonality was calculated as the square root of Simpson's diversity index over productive rearrangements. TCRdb provides this immuneACCESS table in a form limited to in-frame rearrangements. Some clones are lacking; in checked studies, under half of them reflect an unresolved V gene, and why the rest are absent is not known. D and trimming were read from the DNA, whereas the V and J calls and clone size are those reported in that table. The sample contains 40,000 to 50,000 clones, roughly nine tenths of them found a single time. Approximately 6.4% of the sample belongs to the ten largest clones.

V loses 3 bases of germline sequence and J loses 3 bases, and the interval between the two ends is 10 bases. The CDR3 runs 14 residues from the cysteine to the phenylalanine. Only the CDR3 portion is preserved as DNA: 42 bases, with reading frame beginning at the first base. From a lookup of the germline V gene (reference sequence), CDR1 and CDR2 are SGHAT and FQDESV. The rearranged segments are TRBV11-1 and TRBJ2-3; the D gene is perhaps TRBD1, on 5 matching bases. Sequencing was carried out using peripheral blood. This clonotype originated in a man in his 70s with active COVID-19. The CDR3 loop reads CASSFERQTDTQYF. The DNA sequence is TGTGCCAGCAGCTTCGAGAGACAGACAGATACGCAGTATTTT.